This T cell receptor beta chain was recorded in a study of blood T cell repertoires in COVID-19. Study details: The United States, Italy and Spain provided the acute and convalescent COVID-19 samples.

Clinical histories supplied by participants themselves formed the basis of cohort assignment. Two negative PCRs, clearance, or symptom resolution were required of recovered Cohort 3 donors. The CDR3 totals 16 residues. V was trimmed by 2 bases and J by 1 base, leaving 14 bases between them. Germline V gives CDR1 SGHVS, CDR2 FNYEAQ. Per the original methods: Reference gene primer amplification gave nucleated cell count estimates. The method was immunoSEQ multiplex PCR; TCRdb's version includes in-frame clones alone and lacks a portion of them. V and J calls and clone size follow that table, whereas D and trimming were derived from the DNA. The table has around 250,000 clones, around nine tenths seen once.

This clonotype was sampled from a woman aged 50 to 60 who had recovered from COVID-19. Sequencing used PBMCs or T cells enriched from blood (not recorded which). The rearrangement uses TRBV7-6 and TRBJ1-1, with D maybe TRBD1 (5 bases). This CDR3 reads CASSLRGGFPNTEAFF. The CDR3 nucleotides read TGTGCCAGCAGCTTAAGGGGCGGATTTCCGAACACTGAAGCTTTCTTT.